The clone carrying this T cell receptor beta chain has a single count. This record belongs to a study of blood T cell repertoires in COVID-19. Across the study: Italy, Spain and the United States were the sources of the convalescent and acute COVID-19 samples. T cells, B-cell-depleted T cells, or PBMCs provided the cDNA or gDNA that served as material.

Original data processing: It was from reference gene primer amplification that nucleated cell counts were estimated. Sequencing was performed with immunoSEQ multiplex PCR; in TCRdb, only in-frame clones are kept and a portion is missing. From that table come the V and J calls and clone size; the DNA was used to work out D and trimming. The sample lists about 25,000 clones; roughly 76% were seen once. The sequence was obtained from a woman of 80 years or more with acute or convalescent COVID-19. The sample comprised peripheral blood.

The CDR3 nucleotides read TGCGCCAGCAGCAGGTTGGGCTTTAATTCACCCCTCCACTTT. This codes for CASSRLGFNSPLHF. The rearrangement joins TRBV23-1 to TRBJ1-6; D is unresolved. TRBV23-1 is marked as an open reading frame, function uncertain. V dropped 6 bases and J dropped 6 bases, with 12 bases sitting between them. CDR3 length equals 14 residues.